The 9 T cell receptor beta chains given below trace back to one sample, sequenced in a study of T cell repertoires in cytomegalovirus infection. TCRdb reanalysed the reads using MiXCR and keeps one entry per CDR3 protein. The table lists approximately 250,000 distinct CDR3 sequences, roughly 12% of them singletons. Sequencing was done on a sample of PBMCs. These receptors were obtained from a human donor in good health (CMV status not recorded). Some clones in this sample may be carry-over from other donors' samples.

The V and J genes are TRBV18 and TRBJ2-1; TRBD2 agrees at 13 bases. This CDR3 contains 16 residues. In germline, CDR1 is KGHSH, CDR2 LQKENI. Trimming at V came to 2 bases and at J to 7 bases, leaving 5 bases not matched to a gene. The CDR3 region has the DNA TGTGCCAGCTCACCAAAGACTAGCGGGAGGCCTAATGAGCAGTTCTTC. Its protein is CASSPKTSGRPNEQFF.

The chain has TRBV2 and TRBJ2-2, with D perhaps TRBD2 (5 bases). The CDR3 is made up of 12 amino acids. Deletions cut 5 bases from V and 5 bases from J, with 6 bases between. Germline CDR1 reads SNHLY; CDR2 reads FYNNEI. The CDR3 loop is CASSRETGELFF. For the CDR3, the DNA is TGTGCCAGCAGTAGGGAGACCGGGGAGCTGTTTTTT. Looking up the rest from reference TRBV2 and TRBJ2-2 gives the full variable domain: EPEVTQTPSHQVTQMGQEVILRCVPISNHLYFYWYRQILGQKVEFLVSFYNNEISEKSEIFDDQFSVERPDGSNFTLKIRSTKLEDSAMYFCASSRETGELFFGEGSRLTVL.

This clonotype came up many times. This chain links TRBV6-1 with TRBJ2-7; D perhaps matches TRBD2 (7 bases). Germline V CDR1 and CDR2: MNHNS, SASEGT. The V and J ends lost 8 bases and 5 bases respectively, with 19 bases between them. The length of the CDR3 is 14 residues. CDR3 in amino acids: CASLKGDYTDEQYF. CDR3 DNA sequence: TGTGCCAGCCTAAAGGGGGACTACACAGACGAGCAGTACTTC.

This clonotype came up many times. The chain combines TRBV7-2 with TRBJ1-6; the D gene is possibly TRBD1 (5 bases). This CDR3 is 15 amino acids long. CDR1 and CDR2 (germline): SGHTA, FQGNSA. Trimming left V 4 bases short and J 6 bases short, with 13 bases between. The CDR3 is CASSSSRGTNSPLHF. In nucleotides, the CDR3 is TGTGCCAGCAGCTCCTCGAGGGGTACTAATTCACCCCTCCACTTT. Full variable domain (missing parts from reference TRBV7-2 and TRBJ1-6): GAGVSQSPSNKVTEKGKDVELRCDPISGHTALYWYRQSLGQGLEFLIYFQGNSAPDKSGLPSDRFSAERTGGSVSTLTIQRTQQEDSAVYLCASSSSRGTNSPLHFGNGTRLTVT.

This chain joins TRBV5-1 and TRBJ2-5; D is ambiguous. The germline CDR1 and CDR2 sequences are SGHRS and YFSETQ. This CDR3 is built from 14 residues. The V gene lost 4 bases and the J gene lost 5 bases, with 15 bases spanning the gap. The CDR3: CASSPLWGAETQYF. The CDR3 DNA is TGCGCCAGCAGCCCCCTCTGGGGTGCGGAGACCCAGTACTTC.

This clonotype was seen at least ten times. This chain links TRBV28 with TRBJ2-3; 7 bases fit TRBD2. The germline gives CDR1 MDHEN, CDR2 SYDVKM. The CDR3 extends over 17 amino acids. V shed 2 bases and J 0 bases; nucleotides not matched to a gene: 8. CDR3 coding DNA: TGTGCCAGCAGTTTACACCGGCTAGCGGAAAGCACAGATACGCAGTATTTT. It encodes CASSLHRLAESTDTQYF.

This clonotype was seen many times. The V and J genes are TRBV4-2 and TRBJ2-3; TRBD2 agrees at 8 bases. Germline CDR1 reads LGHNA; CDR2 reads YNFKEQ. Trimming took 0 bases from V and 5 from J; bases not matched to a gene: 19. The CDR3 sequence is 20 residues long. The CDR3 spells CASSQDFPGLVSGIRDTQYF. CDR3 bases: TGTGCCAGCAGCCAAGATTTCCCGGGACTGGTTAGCGGGATCAGAGATACGCAGTATTTT.

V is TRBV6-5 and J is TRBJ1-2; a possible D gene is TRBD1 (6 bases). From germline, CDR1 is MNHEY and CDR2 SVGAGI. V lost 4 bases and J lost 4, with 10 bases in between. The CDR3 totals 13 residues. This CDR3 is CASSLGAGYGYTF. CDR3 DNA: TGTGCCAGCAGTTTGGGGGCGGGCTATGGCTACACCTTC.

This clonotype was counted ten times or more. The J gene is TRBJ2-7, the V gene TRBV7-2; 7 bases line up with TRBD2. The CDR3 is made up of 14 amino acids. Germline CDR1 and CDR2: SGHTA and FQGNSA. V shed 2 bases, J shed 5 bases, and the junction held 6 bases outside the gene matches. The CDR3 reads CASSLIGGGNEQYF. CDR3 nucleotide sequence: TGTGCCAGCAGCTTAATCGGGGGAGGGAACGAGCAGTACTTC.